The 9 T cell receptor beta chains reported below all come from one sample, sequenced in a study of T cell responses to AZD1222 COVID-19 vaccine. TCRdb keeps only in-frame clones here, not all; method: immunoSEQ multiplex PCR. This sample yields 100,000 or so clones, of which about 83% are seen a single time; 12% belongs to the top ten. The specimen was peripheral blood, collected on day 0 of AZD1222 vaccination. Every receptor here comes from an adult in good health.

J is TRBJ2-7 and V is TRBV19; the match to TRBD2 covers 9 bases. The germline gives CDR1 LNHDA, CDR2 SQIVND (reference sequence). The CDR3 runs to 13 residues. The V and J ends lost 5 bases and 6 bases, in that order; junction bases with no gene match: 5. The CDR3 reads CASSFRTSVEQYF. Here the CDR3 DNA reads TGTGCCAGTAGTTTCCGGACTAGCGTCGAGCAGTACTTC. Using reference TRBV19 and TRBJ2-7 for the parts outside the CDR3, the full variable domain is DGGITQSPKYLFRKEGQNVTLSCEQNLNHDAMYWYRQDPGQGLRLIYYSQIVNDFQKGDIAEGYSVSREKKESFPLTVTSAQKNPTAFYLCASSFRTSVEQYFGPGTRLTVT.

V usage is TRBV7-2 and J usage is TRBJ2-5; TRBD2 agrees at 8 bases. The V and J ends lost 1 base and 4 bases, in that order; junction bases with no gene match: 5. This CDR3 is 15 amino acids long. CDR1 is SGHTA, CDR2 FQGNSA, per germline. DNA of the CDR3: TGTGCCAGCAGCTTAGGGAGCGGGAGTGGAGAGACCCAGTACTTC. The encoded protein is CASSLGSGSGETQYF.

In this sample, this clone turned up a few times. V and J are TRBV24-1 and TRBJ2-1, with D perhaps being TRBD1 or TRBD2 (5 bases each). The germline V gene has CDR1 KGHDR and CDR2 SFDVKD. The CDR3 loop spans 15 amino acids. V lost 4 bases and J lost 10, with 19 bases in between. The CDR3 DNA reads TGTGCCACCAGTGACACCGGGACCCCGCAATTGGAGCAGTTCTTC. Translation gives CATSDTGTPQLEQFF.

The rearrangement uses TRBV6-4 and TRBJ2-2; a possible D gene is TRBD2 (6 bases). V was cut by 2 bases and J by 10 bases, with 14 bases left in between. Germline values: CDR1 MRHNA, CDR2 SNTAGT. The CDR3 length is 14 residues. The CDR3 loop is CASSDLTRPEELFF. CDR3 DNA: TGTGCCAGCAGTGACCTGACTAGACCGGAGGAGCTGTTTTTT.

The CDR3 DNA reads TGTGCCAGCAGATCCGGGACAGGGATATCACCCCTCCACTTT. This translates into CASRSGTGISPLHF. The J gene is TRBJ1-6, the V gene TRBV28; TRBD1 agrees at 9 bases. Per the germline V gene, CDR1 is MDHEN and CDR2 is SYDVKM. This CDR3 comprises 14 residues. V was pared by 6 bases and J by 10 bases, with 7 bases of the junction left unmatched.

The rearrangement uses TRBV30 and TRBJ1-6, with 7 bases lining up with TRBD1. CDR3 length: 15 amino acids. J was trimmed by 7 bases and V by 1 base; bases with no gene match: 7. Germline loops: CDR1 GTSNPN, CDR2 SVGIG (reference sequence). The CDR3 nucleotides read TGTGCCTGGAGTGGACGACAGGGTCGGAATTCACCCCTCCACTTT. Amino acid sequence: CAWSGRQGRNSPLHF.

The gene calls are TRBV28 and TRBJ2-1, with D possibly TRBD2 on 6 matching bases. The CDR3 spans 14 residues. V gave up 5 bases and J gave up 8 bases, with 16 bases separating them. The germline gives CDR1 MDHEN, CDR2 SYDVKM. The CDR3 bases are TGTGCCAGCAGTCCCGGCGGGACCTTCGATGAGCAGTTCTTC. It yields the protein CASSPGGTFDEQFF.

The gene calls are TRBV7-9 and TRBJ2-7; D may match TRBD1 or TRBD2 (5 bases each). V lost 2 bases to trimming and J lost 2 bases, with 7 bases between them. The CDR3 runs to 13 residues. Germline V gene data show CDR1 as SEHNR and CDR2 as FQNEAQ (reference sequence). CDR3 nucleotides: TGTGCCAGCAGCTTATGGGGGACCTACGAGCAGTACTTC. Translating gives CASSLWGTYEQYF.

V is TRBV20-1 and J is TRBJ2-3; 9 bases are a match to TRBD2. Germline V gene lookup returns CDR1 DFQATT and CDR2 SNEGSKA (reference sequence). V was clipped by 3 bases and J by 6 bases; unmatched bases: 4. This CDR3 region has 13 residues. DNA for the CDR3: TGCAGTGCTAGTATAGCGGGAGCTGATACGCAGTATTTT. It specifies CSASIAGADTQYF.